The present entry profiles one TCR beta chain with its context. This clone was observed a handful of times. This clone's antigen is unknown. The read falls 3 residues short of the CDR3 end, and the missing part is taken from the germline J gene. For sequencing input, CVID and control samples contributed equivalent amounts of genomic DNA. For every sample, a 60 bp segment covering the rearranged TCRbeta CDR3 region was amplified and then sequenced. The immunoSEQ assay, a bias-corrected multiplex PCR combined with high-throughput sequencing, was used to amplify TCRbeta. Regarding the original processing steps: Every unique nucleotide sequence was considered a clone and was annotated with V, D and J genes, copy number and frequency. Sequences were labeled productive if in frame, and non-productive if out of frame or containing stop codons. As previously described, clonality was computed from Shannon's entropy. The predicted amino acid sequences of productive clones were used to derive mean CDR3 Kyte-Doolittle hydropathy. The R hclust function was used to hierarchically cluster scaled V gene usage with Manhattan distance and complete linkage. Sharing of clones by CDR3 amino acid sequence was evaluated by resampling 12 repertoires per group over 100 rounds. The repertoires were searched for approximately 70 published EBV-specific TCRbeta sequences and some 250 published CMV-specific TCRbeta sequences. Analysis left out a couple of CVID samples that produced under 10,000 sequences, so some 45 CVID repertoires remained. TCRdb re-hosts the immuneACCESS table, in-frame sequences only. Its copies lack some clones; in the studies checked, an unresolved V gene accounts for under half of them, and the cause for the rest is not known. V and J calls and clone size are copied from that table; D and trimming were computed from the DNA. The table records about 20,000 clones for this sample, and not one of them appears only once. The ten largest clones capture about 2.5% of the sample.

From the germline V gene (reference sequence), CDR1 is LNHDA and CDR2 is SQIVND. The CDR3 has 14 amino acids, counting the end cysteine and phenylalanine. The 33 bases shown cover part of the CDR3, and their frame starts at base 1. Trimming costs V 3 bases and J 6 bases, and their ends lie 14 bases apart. These data are taken from a study of T cell clonality in common variable immunodeficiency (dated by TCRdb to 2013 to 2016). CVID was diagnosed by standard criteria: serum IgG, IgA and/or IgM reduced below normal range, plus specific antibody deficiency. There were 40 to 45 subjects in the CVID group (about 29 male and roughly 15 female), ranging in age from roughly 9 to 65 years, with a mean age of roughly 40. Both CVID patients and healthy controls were predominantly of Caucasian heritage. At the time of study participation, every CVID subject had been on replacement immunoglobulin therapy for one year or longer. No CVID subject was ill or taking immunomodulatory or immunosuppressive medication when blood was collected. From each donor, about 4.5 to 9 ml of heparinized peripheral whole blood was collected. TCRbeta CDR3 repertoires were sequenced from genomic DNA of adults with common variable immune deficiency (CVID) and healthy adult controls. Diluted blood was density-centrifuged over Hypaque 1077 or Ficoll-Paque to isolate peripheral blood mononuclear cells. Genomic DNA was obtained from unsorted mononuclear cells using either Qiagen column purification or a centrifugation-based method.

Broader findings and caveats from the paper: CVID TCRbeta sequences were reported to have fewer deletions and N-nucleotide insertions and to lack highly modified clones with 13 or more V deletions. Despite equal DNA input, controls averaged around 87,000 unique sequences per sample versus about 31,547 in CVID samples. Fewer TCRbeta clones were shared among CVID subjects than among healthy controls (p < 0.0001). Correlations between repertoire features and clinical complications were limited by patient heterogeneity within the CVID cohort. According to the authors, finding the cause of the higher clonality in CVID would require sequencing the repertoires of T cell subpopulations. Compared with healthy controls, CVID subjects showed increased TCRbeta clonality (t-test p = 0.018), a feature most characteristic of about a third of subjects.

Sequenced sample: peripheral blood mononuclear cells. This receptor chain uses TRBV19 and TRBJ1-2; confidence is insufficient to name the D gene. The sequence was obtained from a human donor with common variable immunodeficiency. The DNA read from the CDR3 is TGTGCCAGTAGTATGGCGCCACCAGGCGATGGC. Translated, it reads CASSMAPPGDG. The complete CDR3 protein is CASSMAPPGDGYTF.